What follows are 22 T cell receptor beta chains derived from one specimen sequenced in a study of blood T cell repertoires in COVID-19. Sequencing was performed with immunoSEQ multiplex PCR; in TCRdb, only in-frame clones are kept and a portion is missing. Of some 120,000 clones listed, approximately 70% were seen once; the top ten hold more than 0.65%. The source material was peripheral blood. These receptor sequences come from a human donor with acute or convalescent COVID-19. The donor label of this sample is uncertain.

The J gene is TRBJ1-6, the V gene TRBV5-8; maybe TRBD1 (5 bases). CDR1 and CDR2 from the germline V gene are SGHTS and YDEGEE. This CDR3 region has 19 residues. V gave up 1 base and J gave up 1 base, with 18 bases separating them. The CDR3 DNA follows: TGTGCCAGCAGCTTGAAAGTAAGGGGCGCGTGGTCCTATAATTCACCCCTCCACTTT. Its protein product is CASSLKVRGAWSYNSPLHF.

The chain employs TRBV27 and TRBJ2-3, with D perhaps matching TRBD2 (6 bases). Per germline, CDR1 MNHEY and CDR2 SMNVEV (reference sequence). The CDR3 runs 15 residues. V shed 8 bases and J shed 2 bases, with 17 bases lying between them. CDR3 amino acids: CASPGRRGITDTQYF. In DNA form, the CDR3 reads TGTGCCAGCCCCGGCAGGAGGGGAATCACAGATACGCAGTATTTT.

The rearrangement uses TRBV12-3 or TRBV12-4 and TRBJ2-3; D is unclear. Trimming stripped 5 bases from V and 5 bases from J, with 11 bases between. The CDR3 contains 13 residues. This chain's CDR3 is CASSLYRGDTQYF. CDR3 nucleotides: TGTGCCAGCAGTCTCTACCGTGGAGATACGCAGTATTTT.

The V and J genes are TRBV30 and TRBJ1-2; D not resolved. This CDR3 contains 12 residues. V gave up 8 bases and J gave up 1 base, with 11 bases separating them. Per germline, CDR1 GTSNPN and CDR2 SVGIG (reference sequence). CDR3 loop: CALMFGNYGYTF. DNA for the CDR3: TGTGCCCTGATGTTCGGTAACTATGGCTACACCTTC.

On this clone: One junction end does not reproduce the germline sequence, and a read error may be involved. This chain links TRBV18 with TRBJ2-1; the match to TRBD1 covers 8 bases. Germline V lookup: CDR1 KGHSH, CDR2 LQKENI. The CDR3 is 17 residues long. Here the CDR3 reads CASSPRVMDRAYDEQFF. The CDR3 DNA reads as TGTGCCAGCTCACCACGGGTTATGGACAGGGCCTACGATGAGCAGTTCTTC.

The chain is built from TRBV2 and TRBJ2-7, with 7 bases fitting TRBD1. Germline CDR1 is SNHLY and CDR2 is FYNNEI. The length of the CDR3 is 13 residues. The V gene end was trimmed by 6 bases and the J gene end by 2 bases; junction bases not matched to a gene: 4. The CDR3 sequence is CASRGGRTYEQYV. CDR3 in DNA: TGTGCCAGCAGAGGGGGCAGGACCTACGAGCAGTACGTC.

This clone has a single count. The chain is built from TRBV24-1 and TRBJ2-2; TRBD2 is a possible D gene (5 bases). This CDR3 has 18 amino acids. The germline V and J ends were trimmed by 0 bases and 1 base, with 14 bases remaining between them. The V gene's germline CDR1 is KGHDR and CDR2 SFDVKD. This chain's CDR3 is CATSDLPSSPKNTGELFF. Written as DNA, the CDR3 is TGTGCCACCAGTGATTTGCCTTCTAGCCCCAAGAACACCGGGGAGCTGTTTTTT.

The chain has TRBV28 and TRBJ1-2, with D perhaps TRBD1 (6 bases). Germline V gene sequence: CDR1 MDHEN, CDR2 SYDVKM. CDR3 length equals 15 residues. The V end lost 5 bases, the J end lost 4 bases, and 17 bases lay between the germline ends. The CDR3 sequence: CASSLLSDRIYGYTF. The CDR3 nucleotides read TGTGCCAGCAGTCTACTTTCGGACAGAATCTATGGCTACACCTTC.

This chain uses TRBV2 with TRBJ2-5; D ambiguous. Germline V gene data show CDR1 as SNHLY and CDR2 as FYNNEI. This CDR3 comprises 11 residues. Trimming removed 6 bases from V and 4 bases from J, with 6 bases in between. CDR3: CASRSLETQYF. As DNA, the CDR3 is TGTGCCAGCAGGTCCCTAGAGACCCAGTACTTC.

This chain uses TRBV24-1 with TRBJ2-7; D is unclear. There are 15 residues in the CDR3. Per germline, CDR1 KGHDR and CDR2 SFDVKD. V lost 1 base and J 5 bases, leaving 14 bases between the germline ends. CDR3 region: CATSDFLPGDDEQYF. The CDR3 region has the DNA TGTGCCACCAGTGATTTTCTCCCCGGAGACGACGAGCAGTACTTC.

The rearrangement joins TRBV2 to TRBJ2-5; weak D call: TRBD2 (7 bases). Trimming took 7 bases from V and 5 from J, leaving 20 bases between them. CDR1 is SNHLY, CDR2 FYNNEI, per germline. The CDR3 loop spans 15 amino acids. The CDR3 protein is CASNQNGGPVETQYF. The CDR3, as DNA: TGTGCCAGCAACCAAAACGGGGGGCCCGTCGAGACCCAGTACTTC.

The chain carries TRBV3-1 (or the pseudogene TRBV3-2) and TRBJ2-1; 8 positions agree with TRBD2. Germline V CDR1 and CDR2: LGHDT, YNNKEL (reference sequence). The CDR3 spans 17 residues. Unmatched junction bases numbered 5, after V lost 1 base and J lost 0 bases. The CDR3 loop reads CASSQGAGGLSYNEQFF. CDR3 bases: TGTGCCAGCAGCCAAGGGGCGGGGGGTCTCTCCTACAATGAGCAGTTCTTC.

The rearrangement links TRBV4-2 to TRBJ1-1; possibly TRBD1 for D (5 bases). This CDR3 contains 14 residues. V lost 4 bases and J 5 bases, leaving 14 bases between the germline ends. Germline values: CDR1 LGHNA, CDR2 YNFKEQ. CDR3 amino acids: CASSRGGAGTEAFF. DNA of the CDR3: TGTGCCAGCAGCCGGGGCGGGGCAGGGACTGAAGCTTTCTTT.

This chain joins TRBV29-1 and TRBJ1-1; 7 nucleotides match TRBD1. CDR3 length: 13 residues. CDR1 is SQVTM, CDR2 ANQGSEA, per germline. The junction had 6 bases not matched to a gene; V was cut back by 7 bases and J by 1 base. The CDR3 spells CSAWTGSNTEAFF. CDR3 coding DNA: TGCAGCGCTTGGACAGGTTCGAACACTGAAGCTTTCTTT.

The chain employs TRBV7-8 and TRBJ1-2; a possible D gene is TRBD1 (6 bases). The V and J ends lost 3 bases and 2 bases respectively, with 10 bases between them. CDR1 is SGHVS and CDR2 is FQNEAQ in the germline V gene. The CDR3 has 14 amino acids. CDR3 protein: CASSLSQGNYGYTF. In nucleotides, the CDR3 is TGTGCCAGCAGCTTGTCCCAGGGGAACTATGGCTACACCTTC.

V gene TRBV18 combines with J gene TRBJ1-4; D gene unclear. This CDR3 has 15 residues. The V end lost 3 bases, the J end lost 8 bases, and 16 bases lay between the germline ends. From germline, CDR1 is KGHSH and CDR2 LQKENI. CDR3 region: CASSPGGVLGEKLFF. The CDR3 DNA reads as TGTGCCAGCTCACCCGGCGGGGTTTTGGGCGAAAAACTGTTTTTT.

J is TRBJ1-5 and V is TRBV5-6; the match to TRBD1 covers 7 bases. The CDR3 extends over 14 amino acids. Germline loops: CDR1 SGHDT, CDR2 YYEEEE. J gave up 3 bases and V 4 bases, and 4 bases lay outside the gene matches. For the CDR3, the DNA is TGTGCCAGCAGCAAGGGACAGATCAATCAGCCCCAGCATTTT. Translated: CASSKGQINQPQHF.

The chain joins TRBV7-2 to TRBJ1-6; possible D gene TRBD1, 6 bases. The CDR3 is 15 residues long. From germline, CDR1 is SGHTA and CDR2 FQGNSA. The ends were cut back, 4 bases at V and 3 bases at J, with 10 bases in the middle. CDR3 DNA sequence: TGTGCCAGCAGCTCAGACAGGAGCTATAATTCACCCCTCCACTTT. Translated: CASSSDRSYNSPLHF.

The chain links TRBV6-6 to TRBJ1-2; 7 nucleotides align to TRBD1. Losses at the gene ends were 6 bases for V and 5 bases for J; bases not matched to a gene: 6. Germline values: CDR1 MNHNY, CDR2 SVGAGI (reference sequence). CDR3 length: 13 amino acids. The CDR3: CASSEGQQYGYTF. The DNA of the CDR3 is TGTGCCAGCAGCGAGGGACAGCAATATGGCTACACCTTC.

The gene calls are TRBV7-9 and TRBJ1-3; 10 nucleotides agree with TRBD1. Germline V gene sequence: CDR1 SEHNR, CDR2 FQNEAQ (reference sequence). The CDR3 runs to 15 residues. Germline trimming cut 5 bases from V and 8 bases from J; bases unmatched to any gene: 9. The CDR3 here is CASSIKTGGADTIYF. The CDR3 DNA sequence: TGTGCCAGCAGCATAAAGACAGGGGGCGCGGACACCATATATTTT.

This chain links TRBV20-1 with TRBJ1-2; TRBD1 matches 7 bases. V gave up 3 bases and J gave up 4 bases; unmatched junction bases: 8. The germline gives CDR1 DFQATT, CDR2 SNEGSKA (reference sequence). CDR3 length equals 14 residues. The CDR3 sequence is CSASLQGVGYGYTF. The CDR3 region has the DNA TGCAGTGCTAGTCTGCAGGGGGTGGGCTATGGCTACACCTTC.

This clone showed up just a few times. V and J are TRBV10-3 and TRBJ2-7; 15 bases fit TRBD2. The CDR3 runs 17 residues. Germline V gives CDR1 ENHRY, CDR2 SYGVKD. The junction had 7 bases not matched to a gene; V was cut back by 2 bases and J by 5 bases. The CDR3, as DNA: TGTGCCATCAGTGAGGGACTAGCGGGGGGGCGTAGGGACGAGCAGTACGTC. Translating it yields CAISEGLAGGRRDEQYV.